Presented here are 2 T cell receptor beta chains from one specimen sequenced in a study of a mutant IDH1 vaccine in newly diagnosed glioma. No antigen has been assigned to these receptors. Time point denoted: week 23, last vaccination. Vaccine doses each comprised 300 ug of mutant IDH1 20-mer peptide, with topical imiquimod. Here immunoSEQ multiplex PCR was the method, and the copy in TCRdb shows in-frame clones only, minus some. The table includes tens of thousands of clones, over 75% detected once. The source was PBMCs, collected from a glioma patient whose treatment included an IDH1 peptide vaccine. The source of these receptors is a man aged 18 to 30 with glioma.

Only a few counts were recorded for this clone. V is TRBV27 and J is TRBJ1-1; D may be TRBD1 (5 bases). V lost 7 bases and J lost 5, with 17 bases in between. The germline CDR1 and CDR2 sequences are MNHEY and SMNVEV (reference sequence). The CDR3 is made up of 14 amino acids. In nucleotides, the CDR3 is TGTGCCAGCAAAGAAAGTGGGGGGTTGACTGAAGCTTTCTTT. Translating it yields CASKESGGLTEAFF.

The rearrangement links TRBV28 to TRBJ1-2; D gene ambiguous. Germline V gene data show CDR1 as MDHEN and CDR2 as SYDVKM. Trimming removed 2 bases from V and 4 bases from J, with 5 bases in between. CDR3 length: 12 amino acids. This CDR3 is CASSLKVYGYTF. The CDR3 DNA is TGTGCCAGCAGTTTAAAAGTCTATGGCTACACCTTC.